The next 5 T cell receptor beta chains were all read from a single sample in a study of cytomegalovirus exposure and HLA in healthy donors. Vbeta (60) and Jbeta (13) primers were used in the PCR. Profiling relied on immunoSEQ multiplex PCR, and the TCRdb table lists in-frame clones only, not all of them. The profile shows some 140,000 clones, about 66% of them singletons. Sequenced sample: PBMCs. All receptors derive from a human donor in good health.

V gene TRBV6-5 combines with J gene TRBJ2-1; no definite D call. CDR1 and CDR2 from the germline V gene are MNHEY and SVGAGI. V was pared by 0 bases and J by 5 bases, with 5 bases between. This CDR3 region has 13 residues. CDR3 nucleotide sequence: TGTGCCAGCAGTTACTCTCTCCACAATGAGCAGTTCTTC. Protein product: CASSYSLHNEQFF.

The chain carries TRBV9 and TRBJ2-2, with TRBD1 as a possible D gene (5 bases). This CDR3 spans 15 amino acids. Per the germline V gene, CDR1 is SGDLS and CDR2 is YYNGEE. Trimming removed 0 bases from V and 1 base from J, with 7 bases in between. Here the CDR3 DNA reads TGTGCCAGCAGCGTAGGTGGACAGAACACCGGGGAGCTGTTTTTT. As protein: CASSVGGQNTGELFF.

This chain joins TRBV20-1 and TRBJ1-4; D not resolved. The CDR3 is 10 amino acids. CDR1 is DFQATT, CDR2 SNEGSKA, per germline (reference sequence). V was pared by 5 bases and J by 5 bases, with 3 bases between. Here the CDR3 DNA reads TGCAGTGCTTTAAATGAAAAACTGTTTTTT. Translating gives CSALNEKLFF.

The chain links TRBV15 to TRBJ1-5, with 7 bases matching TRBD1. Germline V lookup: CDR1 LNHNV, CDR2 YYDKDF (reference sequence). The CDR3 is made up of 16 amino acids. J was trimmed by 2 bases and V by 0 bases; bases with no gene match: 4. The CDR3: CATSREQGLGNQPQHF. CDR3 coding DNA: TGTGCCACCAGCAGAGAACAGGGGTTAGGCAATCAGCCCCAGCATTTT.

The rearrangement links TRBV5-4 to TRBJ2-7, with 10 bases lining up with TRBD1. The germline V gene has CDR1 SGHNT and CDR2 YYREEE (reference sequence). CDR3 length equals 12 residues. With 9 bases clipped from V and 4 bases from J, the junction kept 4 bases outside the gene matches. CDR3 residues: CATGQGDYEQYF. CDR3 coding DNA: TGTGCCACCGGACAGGGGGATTACGAGCAGTACTTC.